Below are 5 T cell receptor beta chains sequenced from a single sample in a study of B cell selection in AIRE deficiency. Sequencing used immunoSEQ multiplex PCR; TCRdb keeps in-frame clones, though not all of them. The sample contains roughly 25,000 clones, around 97% of which appear only once. Conventional CD4 T cells were sorted as CD4+CD127+ cells. Material for sequencing was conventional CD4+ T cells sorted from PBMCs. These receptors were collected from a human donor with AIRE deficiency.

The V and J genes are TRBV28 and TRBJ1-2; D ambiguous. Germline V lookup: CDR1 MDHEN, CDR2 SYDVKM. V lost 4 bases and J lost 3, with 12 bases in between. The CDR3 contains 14 residues. CDR3 amino acids: CASSSAGSYYGYTF. For the CDR3, the DNA is TGTGCCAGCAGTTCTGCAGGCAGCTACTATGGCTACACCTTC.

The V and J genes are TRBV2 and TRBJ2-5, with a possible D match to TRBD2 (5 bases). V was pared by 8 bases and J by 2 bases, with 18 bases between. CDR1 SNHLY and CDR2 FYNNEI come from the germline V gene. This CDR3 is built from 15 residues. This CDR3 reads CASLAGGSHQETQYF. The CDR3, as DNA: TGTGCCAGCCTCGCGGGTGGGTCACATCAAGAGACCCAGTACTTC. Using reference TRBV2 and TRBJ2-5 for the parts outside the CDR3, the full variable domain is EPEVTQTPSHQVTQMGQEVILRCVPISNHLYFYWYRQILGQKVEFLVSFYNNEISEKSEIFDDQFSVERPDGSNFTLKIRSTKLEDSAMYFCASLAGGSHQETQYFGPGTRLLVL.

The CDR3 here is CASSSLSRPNTEAFF. The CDR3 nucleotides are TGTGCCAGCAGTAGCCTCTCGCGACCGAACACTGAAGCTTTCTTT. The chain has TRBV28 and TRBJ1-1, with no clear D. V lost 5 bases and J 1 base, leaving 14 bases between the germline ends. CDR3 length: 15 residues. Germline V gene sequence: CDR1 MDHEN, CDR2 SYDVKM.

The chain carries TRBV6-5 and TRBJ2-5; D is undetermined. The V end was cut by 2 bases, the J end by 4 bases, with 14 bases between. CDR1 is MNHEY, CDR2 SVGAGI, per germline. This CDR3 has 15 residues. The CDR3 is CASSYLGEASETQYF. In DNA form, the CDR3 reads TGTGCCAGCAGTTACCTGGGCGAGGCGTCAGAGACCCAGTACTTC.

The V call is TRBV7-2, the J call TRBJ2-1; D not resolved. The CDR3 sequence is 16 residues long. Trimming removed 8 bases at V and 3 bases at J, with 20 bases between. The germline gives CDR1 SGHTA, CDR2 FQGNSA. CDR3 sequence reads: CASSPSFQQSYNEQFF. The CDR3 DNA follows: TGTGCCAGCTCCCCCAGTTTTCAGCAAAGCTACAATGAGCAGTTCTTC.